This T cell receptor (beta chain) was identified during a study of PD-L1 blockade in urothelial cancer. Study context: The patients' atezolizumab therapy, 1,200 mg intravenously every 3 weeks, started at some point between 2014 and 2016. Patients had undergone 0 to 3 prior chemotherapy regimens.

Time point meaning: peripheral blood 6 weeks after treatment start. CDR1 is MNHEY, CDR2 SVGAGI, per germline. V dropped 6 bases and J dropped 4 bases, with 16 bases sitting between them. The CDR3 has 14 residues. Repertoires were generated with immunoSEQ multiplex PCR, while TCRdb's copy carries only in-frame clones and drops some. The sample includes around 100,000 clones, 80% to 95% of them seen just once. The input for sequencing was PBMCs, taken around atezolizumab (anti-PD-L1) treatment. The TCR sequence derives from a man aged 60 to 75 with urothelial cancer. The chain combines TRBV6-5 with TRBJ2-7; D might be TRBD2 (7 bases). CDR3 DNA sequence: TGTGCCAGCAGCACGGGGGGCGCTAAGTACGAGCAGTACTTC. This sequence encodes CASSTGGAKYEQYF.